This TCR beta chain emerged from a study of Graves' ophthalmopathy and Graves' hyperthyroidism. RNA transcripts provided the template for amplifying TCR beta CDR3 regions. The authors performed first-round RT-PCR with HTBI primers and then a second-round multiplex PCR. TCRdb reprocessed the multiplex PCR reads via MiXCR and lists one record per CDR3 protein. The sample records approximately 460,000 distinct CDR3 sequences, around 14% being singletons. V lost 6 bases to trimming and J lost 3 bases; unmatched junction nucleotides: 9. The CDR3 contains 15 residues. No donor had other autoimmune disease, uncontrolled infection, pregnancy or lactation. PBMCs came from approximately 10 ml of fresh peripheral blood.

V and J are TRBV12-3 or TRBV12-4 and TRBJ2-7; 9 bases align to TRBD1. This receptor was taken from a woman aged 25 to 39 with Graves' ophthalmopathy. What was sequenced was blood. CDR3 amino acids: CASRETGTGFYEQYF. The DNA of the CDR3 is TGTGCCAGCAGGGAAACCGGGACAGGGTTCTACGAGCAGTACTTC.